The clone carrying this T cell receptor beta chain was counted ten times or more. Antigen unknown. CDR3 regions were amplified by Arm-PCR using iRepertoire HTBI primers to build TCR beta libraries. TCRdb independently ran MiXCR on the multiplex PCR reads; one entry per CDR3 protein. The table shows 390,000 or so distinct CDR3 sequences, with 20% to 25% occurring only once. The sample is drawn from a study of regulatory T cells in long-lasting Graves disease. The overall study: Over 5 years of antithyroid drugs with positive TSH receptor antibodies was taken to mean persistent Graves' disease.

General study findings and limits: TCR diversity was lower in persistent Graves' patients (versus newly diagnosed ones).

The time point denotes: persistent/refractory GD, antithyroid drugs over 5 years with positive TRAb. After RNA was extracted from PBMCs, the TCR library was made from it. Trimming removed 6 bases from V and 6 bases from J; junction bases left unmatched: 10. The CDR3 covers 13 residues. Germline assignment: CDR1 DFQATT and CDR2 SNEGSKA (reference sequence). This chain joins TRBV20-1 and TRBJ2-7; TRBD2 agrees at 8 bases. The sequence was obtained from a woman aged 40 to 49 with Graves disease. The material was peripheral blood mononuclear cells (PBMCs), obtained when the disease was refractory, from a patient treated with antithyroid drugs. The CDR3 DNA reads as TGCAGTGCCAACTTAGCGGGATATGGCGAGCAGTACTTC. Amino acid sequence: CSANLAGYGEQYF.